This passage covers 16 T cell receptor beta chains from one sample sequenced in a study of cytomegalovirus exposure and HLA in healthy donors (dated by TCRdb to the late 2010s). Library prep was done by the immunoSEQ multiplex PCR assay. The multiplex PCR relied on a mix of 60 forward primers for TCR Vbeta segments and 13 reverse primers for TCR Jbeta segments. What TCRdb holds here is the immuneACCESS table cut down to in-frame rearrangements. Part of the clones is not present; checked against another copy, under half of the missing clones reflect an unresolved V gene, and the others are unexplained. The sample table lists about 98,000 clones, 74% of them with a count of one. The top ten clonotypes cover under 2% of the sample. Material: PBMCs. These receptors all stem from a male donor in good health and CMV-seronegative.

The chain combines TRBV7-3 with TRBJ2-1; D is perhaps TRBD1 (5 bases). Trimming stripped 5 bases from V and 6 bases from J, with 20 bases between. The CDR3 totals 16 residues. Germline V gene data show CDR1 as SGHTA and CDR2 as FQGTGA. This CDR3 is CASSHKTGQVFNEQFF. As DNA, the CDR3 is TGTGCCAGCAGCCATAAAACCGGACAAGTTTTCAATGAGCAGTTCTTC.

The J gene is TRBJ2-1, the V gene TRBV2, with a weak D call TRBD2 (6 bases). V lost 1 base to trimming and J lost 2 bases, with 9 bases between them. The CDR3 runs to 15 residues. Per the germline V gene, CDR1 is SNHLY and CDR2 is FYNNEI. CDR3 in amino acids: CASSEGGLTYNEQFF. The CDR3 region has the DNA TGTGCCAGCAGTGAAGGGGGACTCACCTACAATGAGCAGTTCTTC.

The chain combines TRBV28 with TRBJ2-7, with TRBD1 matching 9 bases. Germline CDR1 and CDR2: MDHEN and SYDVKM. V lost 8 bases, J lost 1 base, and 9 bases stayed unmatched. The CDR3 length is 15 residues. The chain's CDR3 is CASGTFGTGSYEQYF. The CDR3, as DNA: TGTGCCAGCGGGACCTTTGGGACAGGGTCCTACGAGCAGTACTTC.

The J gene is TRBJ2-7, the V gene TRBV4-3; D is unresolved. Germline values: CDR1 LGHNA, CDR2 YSLEER. Trimming took off 0 bases at V and 0 bases at J, with 12 bases between the two ends. The CDR3 extends over 16 amino acids. This CDR3 reads CASSQDLTTHSYEQYF. The CDR3 nucleotides are TGCGCCAGCAGCCAAGATCTAACTACCCACTCCTACGAGCAGTACTTC.

The V call is TRBV30, the J call TRBJ1-3; D remains ambiguous. The germline CDR1 and CDR2 sequences are GTSNPN and SVGIG (reference sequence). The length of the CDR3 is 13 residues. The germline V and J ends were trimmed by 5 bases and 0 bases, with 8 bases remaining between them. The CDR3 sequence is CAWGGVSGNTIYF. The CDR3, as DNA: TGTGCCTGGGGCGGCGTCTCTGGAAACACCATATATTTT. The full variable domain, its missing parts supplied by reference TRBV30 and TRBJ1-3, is SQTIHQWPATLVQPVGSPLSLECTVEGTSNPNLYWYRQAAGRGLQLLFYSVGIGQISSEVPQNLSASRPQDRQFILSSKKLLLSDSGFYLCAWGGVSGNTIYFGEGSWLTVV.

V usage is TRBV13 and J usage is TRBJ2-2; 8 bases are a match to TRBD1. The CDR3 covers 19 residues. The trim removed 1 base at V and 2 bases at J, leaving 12 bases unmatched. Germline V gene lookup returns CDR1 PRHDT and CDR2 FYEKMQ (reference sequence). The CDR3 nucleotides read TGTGCCAGCAGCTTAGAATCGGTATGGGACAGGCGTAACACCGGGGAGCTGTTTTTT. It codes for CASSLESVWDRRNTGELFF.

V gene TRBV5-1 combines with J gene TRBJ2-7; a weak D match, TRBD2 (6 bases). The CDR3 sequence is 13 residues long. The V end lost 4 bases, the J end lost 7 bases, and 15 bases lay between the germline ends. Germline V gene sequence: CDR1 SGHRS, CDR2 YFSETQ. CDR3: CASSPHSEGEQYF. CDR3 nucleotides: TGCGCCAGCAGCCCTCACTCGGAGGGGGAGCAGTACTTC.

This clone was detected a few times. V is TRBV7-2 and J is TRBJ2-1; D ambiguous. This CDR3 is 13 amino acids long. With 2 bases removed from V and 9 bases from J, the gap between germline ends came to 11 bases. The germline V gene encodes CDR1 SGHTA and CDR2 FQGNSA. In DNA, the CDR3 is TGTGCCAGCAGCTTAATGGAGCAAGGTGAGCAGTTCTTC. Residues: CASSLMEQGEQFF.

The rearrangement links TRBV28 to TRBJ2-7; TRBD2 matches at 13 bases. The CDR3 has 16 amino acids. After removal of 1 base from V and 1 base from J, the junction contained 1 base not matched to a gene. In germline, CDR1 is MDHEN, CDR2 SYDVKM. CDR3 sequence: CASSLLGLAGSYEQYF. CDR3 in DNA: TGTGCCAGCAGTTTATTGGGACTAGCGGGATCCTACGAGCAGTACTTC.

J is TRBJ2-6 and V is TRBV7-3; TRBD1 matches 10 bases. CDR1 and CDR2 from the germline V gene are SGHTA and FQGTGA. Trimming took 4 bases from V and 2 from J; bases not matched to a gene: 2. The CDR3 has 16 amino acids. In DNA, the CDR3 is TGTGCCAGCAGCTATGACAGGGGGCCTGGGGCCAACGTCCTGACTTTC. It translates to CASSYDRGPGANVLTF.

The genes are TRBV30 and TRBJ1-3; a weak D match, TRBD1 (5 bases). V dropped 0 bases and J dropped 2 bases, with 8 bases sitting between them. From germline, CDR1 is GTSNPN and CDR2 SVGIG (reference sequence). The CDR3 covers 14 residues. CDR3 sequence: CAWSVRGAGNTIYF. The CDR3 nucleotides read TGTGCCTGGAGTGTACGGGGGGCTGGAAACACCATATATTTT.

The genes are TRBV27 and TRBJ2-1, with D uncertain. Germline assignment: CDR1 MNHEY and CDR2 SMNVEV (reference sequence). Trimming removed 1 base at V and 8 bases at J, with 12 bases between. CDR3 length: 14 amino acids. CDR3 amino acids: CASSLYSSYDEQFF. CDR3 coding DNA: TGTGCCAGCAGTTTATACAGTTCGTACGATGAGCAGTTCTTC.

The chain is built from TRBV6-5 and TRBJ1-1; 7 nucleotides match TRBD1. This CDR3 region has 13 residues. With 5 bases clipped from V and 4 bases from J, the junction kept 4 bases outside the gene matches. Germline lookup yields CDR1 MNHEY and CDR2 SVGAGI. DNA for the CDR3: TGTGCCAGCAGTCTCACAGGGGTCACTGAAGCTTTCTTT. Translated, it gives CASSLTGVTEAFF.

This clone has just a few counts. This sequence joins TRBV4-3 and TRBJ2-5, with 9 bases aligning to TRBD2. With 1 base clipped from V and 5 bases from J, the junction kept 14 bases outside the gene matches. The CDR3 extends over 18 amino acids. The germline CDR1 and CDR2 sequences are LGHNA and YSLEER. CDR3 sequence: CASSQGGGGRAAWETQYF. CDR3 bases: TGCGCCAGCAGCCAAGGGGGGGGCGGGAGGGCCGCTTGGGAGACCCAGTACTTC.

J is TRBJ1-3 and V is TRBV29-1; 9 bases are a match to TRBD1. Germline CDR1 SQVTM, CDR2 ANQGSEA. CDR3 length equals 14 residues. V was clipped by 6 bases and J by 3 bases; unmatched bases: 6. CDR3 sequence: CSVGQGRGGNTIYF. The CDR3 coding sequence is TGCAGCGTAGGACAGGGGAGAGGTGGAAACACCATATATTTT. Full variable domain (outside the CDR3, taken from reference TRBV29-1 and TRBJ1-3): SAVISQKPSRDICQRGTSLTIQCQVDSQVTMMFWYRQQPGQSLTLIATANQGSEATYESGFVIDKFPISRPNLTFSTLTVSNMSPEDSSIYLCSVGQGRGGNTIYFGEGSWLTVV.

In this sample, this clone turned up once. The genes are TRBV28 and TRBJ1-1; 11 positions match TRBD1. With V trimmed by 8 bases and J by 4 bases, 12 bases remained unmatched. CDR1 and CDR2 from the germline V gene are MDHEN and SYDVKM. The CDR3 loop spans 16 amino acids. This CDR3 is CASGGQGAFRGTEAFF. In DNA form, the CDR3 reads TGTGCCAGCGGCGGACAGGGGGCTTTTAGGGGCACTGAAGCTTTCTTT.